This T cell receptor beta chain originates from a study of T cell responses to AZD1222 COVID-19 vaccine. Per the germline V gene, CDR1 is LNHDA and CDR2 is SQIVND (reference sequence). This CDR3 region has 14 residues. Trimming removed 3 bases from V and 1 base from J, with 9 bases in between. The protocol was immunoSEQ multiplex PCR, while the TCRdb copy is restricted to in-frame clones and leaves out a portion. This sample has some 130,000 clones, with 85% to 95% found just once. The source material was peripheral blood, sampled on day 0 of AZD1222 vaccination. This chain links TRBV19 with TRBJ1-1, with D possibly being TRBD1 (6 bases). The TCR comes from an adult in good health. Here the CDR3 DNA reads TGTGCCAGTAGTATGGGGGCAGCGAACACTGAAGCTTTCTTT. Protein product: CASSMGAANTEAFF.